Shown below are 6 T cell receptor beta chains from a single sample sequenced in a study of beta chain features in type 1 diabetes. Notes on the study in general: The study found moderately but significantly shorter TCRB CDR3s in all four CD4+ subsets of Type 1 diabetes patients.

Expressed TCRB transcripts got sequenced, as all isolated RNA was reverse transcribed. TCRdb's table, derived via immunoSEQ multiplex PCR, lists solely in-frame clones and lacks some. In the table there are roughly 700,000 clones, about an eighth of which are singletons. Antigen specificity for these receptors is unknown. Source material: naive CD4+ T cells from blood. The receptors come from a man younger than 35 with type 1 diabetes.

This clone showed up just a few times. Other DNA variants within this sample encode the same CDR3. This sequence joins TRBV10-3 and TRBJ2-6; D remains unclear. The CDR3 has 15 amino acids. Germline CDR1 reads ENHRY; CDR2 reads SYGVKD. Trimming shortened V by 3 bases and J by 0 bases, and 6 bases separated the two germline ends. The CDR3 DNA reads as TGTGCCATCAGTGAAGGAGACTCTGGGGCCAACGTCCTGACTTTC. It encodes CAISEGDSGANVLTF.

The chain is built from TRBV15 and TRBJ2-3; the match to TRBD2 covers 9 bases. Germline-derived CDR1 and CDR2 are LNHNV and YYDKDF (reference sequence). With V trimmed by 1 base and J by 11 bases, 13 bases remained unmatched. The CDR3 loop spans 16 amino acids. CDR3 amino acids: CATSRGPAGGTLGQYF. The CDR3 nucleotides read TGTGCCACCAGCAGAGGCCCAGCGGGGGGTACCCTCGGGCAGTATTTT.

This clone was seen a few times. This chain connects TRBV5-1 to TRBJ1-1, with D unresolved. CDR3 length: 17 residues. The V gene lost 1 base and the J gene lost 2 bases, with 18 bases spanning the gap. The germline V gene has CDR1 SGHRS and CDR2 YFSETQ. In DNA, the CDR3 is TGCGCCAGCAGCTTGTCGTATCCGATGGGCCGAAACACTGAAGCTTTCTTT. As protein: CASSLSYPMGRNTEAFF.

The rearrangement uses TRBV30 and TRBJ2-3; D is unresolved. The germline V gene encodes CDR1 GTSNPN and CDR2 SVGIG (reference sequence). This CDR3 is 13 amino acids long. V was clipped by 3 bases and J by 2 bases, with 9 bases between them. The CDR3: CAWSPADTDTQYF. The CDR3 nucleotides are TGTGCCTGGAGCCCGGCAGACACAGATACGCAGTATTTT.

Worth noting for this clone: The sample holds other DNA sequences that translate to the same CDR3. V gene TRBV14 combines with J gene TRBJ1-1; D unresolved. Trimming shortened V by 4 bases and J by 0 bases, and 3 bases separated the two germline ends. The CDR3 covers 12 residues. The germline CDR1 and CDR2 sequences are SGHDN and FVKESK. DNA for the CDR3: TGTGCCAGCAGCCGTCTGAACACTGAAGCTTTCTTT. Translated, it gives CASSRLNTEAFF.

This clone was seen a few times. Here the CDR3 DNA reads TGTGCCAGCAGTGAATCTGCGATCACAAGCTATGGCTACACCTTC. Translation gives CASSESAITSYGYTF. V and J are TRBV25-1 and TRBJ1-2; no reliable D call. The CDR3 totals 15 residues. Germline V lookup: CDR1 MGHDK, CDR2 SYGVNS. The V end lost 1 base, the J end lost 4 bases, and 13 bases lay between the germline ends.